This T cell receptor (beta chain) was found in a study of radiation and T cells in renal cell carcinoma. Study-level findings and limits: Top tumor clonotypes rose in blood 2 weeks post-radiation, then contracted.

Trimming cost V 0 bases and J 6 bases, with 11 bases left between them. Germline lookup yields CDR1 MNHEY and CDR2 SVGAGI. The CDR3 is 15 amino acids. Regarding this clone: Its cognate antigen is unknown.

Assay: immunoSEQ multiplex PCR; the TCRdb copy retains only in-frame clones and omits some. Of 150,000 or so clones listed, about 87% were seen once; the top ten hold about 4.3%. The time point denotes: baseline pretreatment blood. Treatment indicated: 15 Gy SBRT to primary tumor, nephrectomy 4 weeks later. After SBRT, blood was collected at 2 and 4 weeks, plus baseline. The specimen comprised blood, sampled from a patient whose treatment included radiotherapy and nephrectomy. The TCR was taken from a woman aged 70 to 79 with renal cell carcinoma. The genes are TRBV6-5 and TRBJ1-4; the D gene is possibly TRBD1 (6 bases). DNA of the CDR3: TGTGCCAGCAGTTACTCGGGGGCGCGTCATGAAAAACTGTTTTTT. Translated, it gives CASSYSGARHEKLFF.